A selection of T cell receptor beta chains follows, all from one sample in a study of T cell responses to AZD1222 COVID-19 vaccine. Here immunoSEQ multiplex PCR was the method, and the copy in TCRdb shows in-frame clones only, minus some. The sample contains 160,000 or so clones, 92% of which appear only once. Source: peripheral blood, taken 28 days after the second AZD1222 dose. These receptors all stem from an adult who received the AZD1222 COVID-19 vaccine. Both conserved end residues are part of each CDR3. D genes are given only for firm matches. Some rows have no size entry. The others give once, few or many, or a class for an expanded clone.

V gene: TRBV7-8; clone size: NA; J gene: TRBJ1-4; D gene: NA; CDR3 DNA: TGTGCCAGCAGCTCCTTGGACGGGTATAATGAAAAACTGTTTTTT; CDR3 protein: CASSSLDGYNEKLFF
V gene: TRBV23-1; clone size: NA; J gene: TRBJ1-2; D gene: NA; CDR3 DNA: TGCGCCAGCAGTCACGAGGGGCCCCCCACCGGCTACACCTTC; CDR3 protein: CASSHEGPPTGYTF
V gene: TRBV5-1; clone size: NA; J gene: TRBJ1-1; D gene: TRBD1; CDR3 DNA: TGCGCCAGCAGCTTGGGGGGGACAGGCGATACTGAAGCTTTCTTT; CDR3 protein: CASSLGGTGDTEAFF
V gene: TRBV2; clone size: NA; J gene: TRBJ2-1; D gene: NA; CDR3 DNA: TGTGCCAGCAGTGAAAGGAGGGACAGTCGTCATGAGCAGTTCTTC; CDR3 protein: CASSERRDSRHEQFF
V gene: TRBV28; clone size: once; J gene: TRBJ1-1; D gene: NA; CDR3 DNA: TGTGCCAGCAGTACTCCCGACGGGGGCAGGTACACTGAAGCTTTCTTT; CDR3 protein: CASSTPDGGRYTEAFF
V gene: TRBV19; clone size: NA; J gene: TRBJ1-2; D gene: TRBD1; CDR3 DNA: TGTGCCAGTAGTATCGACGCCAGGGGGGGTCTTAACTATGGCTACACCTTC; CDR3 protein: CASSIDARGGLNYGYTF
V gene: TRBV5-8; clone size: NA; J gene: TRBJ2-5; D gene: NA; CDR3 DNA: TGTGCCAGCAGCTTAGGCACAGACCAAGAGACCCAGTACTTC; CDR3 protein: CASSLGTDQETQYF
V gene: TRBV5-6; clone size: NA; J gene: TRBJ2-7; D gene: NA; CDR3 DNA: TGTGCCAGCACCTTGGCCCGCACTTACGAGCAGTACTTC; CDR3 protein: CASTLARTYEQYF
V gene: TRBV5-5; clone size: NA; J gene: TRBJ1-2; D gene: TRBD1; CDR3 DNA: TGTGCCAGCAGCACTTGGACAGGGGAAAACTATGGCTACACCTTC; CDR3 protein: CASSTWTGENYGYTF
V gene: TRBV2; clone size: NA; J gene: TRBJ1-1; D gene: NA; CDR3 DNA: TGTGCCAGCAGTTCCCCAACCCGGACAGAGGAAGCTTTCTTT; CDR3 protein: CASSSPTRTEEAFF